Reported below is one TCR beta chain. This entry is derived from a study of CD8 T cells in ankylosing spondylitis. MiXCR, applied by TCRdb to the 5' RACE reads, yields one record per CDR3 protein. This sample carries about 90,000 distinct CDR3 sequences, around 25% of them seen once, and the ten largest clones take roughly 60%. The sequence was obtained from a male donor with ankylosing spondylitis or in good health (not recorded which). The material sequenced was blood, either unsorted or a sorted T cell fraction (not recorded which).

The CDR3 sequence: CASSPGRIESEQYF. CDR3 bases: TGTGCCAGCAGCCCAGGCAGGATCGAAAGCGAGCAGTACTTC. The rearrangement links TRBV3-1 to TRBJ2-7; D is uncertain. The V end was cut by 4 bases, the J end by 6 bases, with 16 bases between. The germline V gene encodes CDR1 LGHDT and CDR2 YNNKEL (reference sequence). The CDR3 runs to 14 residues.